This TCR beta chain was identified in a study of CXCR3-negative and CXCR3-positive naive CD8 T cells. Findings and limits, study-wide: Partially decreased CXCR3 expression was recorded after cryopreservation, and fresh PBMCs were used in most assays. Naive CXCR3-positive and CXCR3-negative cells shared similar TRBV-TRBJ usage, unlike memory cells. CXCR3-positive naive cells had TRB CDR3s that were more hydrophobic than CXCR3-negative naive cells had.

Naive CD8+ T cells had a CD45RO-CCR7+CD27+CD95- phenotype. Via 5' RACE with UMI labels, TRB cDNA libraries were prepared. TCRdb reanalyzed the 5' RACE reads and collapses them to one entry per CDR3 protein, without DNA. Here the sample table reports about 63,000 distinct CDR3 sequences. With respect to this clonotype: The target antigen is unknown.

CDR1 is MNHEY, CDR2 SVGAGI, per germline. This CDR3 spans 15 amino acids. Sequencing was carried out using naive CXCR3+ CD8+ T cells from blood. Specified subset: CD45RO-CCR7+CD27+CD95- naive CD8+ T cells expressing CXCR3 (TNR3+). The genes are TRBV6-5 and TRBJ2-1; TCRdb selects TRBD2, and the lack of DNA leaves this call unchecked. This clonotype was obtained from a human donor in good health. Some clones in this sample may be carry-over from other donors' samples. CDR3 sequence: CASSYSLLDESEQFF.